The present entry profiles one T cell receptor (beta chain) with its context. This sample is part of a study of OX40 agonist ivuxolimab in advanced cancers. The wider study: Age averaged around 60 years (range roughly 20 to 90), and roughly 80% were male.

Clones were read by immunoSEQ multiplex PCR, and TCRdb kept only the in-frame ones, dropping some. Of around 82,000 clones listed, around 90% were seen once; the top ten hold about 0.8%. Autoimmune disease history or systemic immunosuppression led to patients being barred. Germline-derived CDR1 and CDR2 are MNHEY and SVGAGI. There are 15 residues in the CDR3. Losses at the gene ends were 4 bases for V and 2 bases for J; bases not matched to a gene: 5. The sample consisted of CD4+ or CD8+ T cells sorted from blood, taken in a trial of the OX40 agonist ivuxolimab. The chain carries TRBV6-5 and TRBJ1-2; 9 bases agree with TRBD1. This TCR derives from an adult with an advanced solid tumor such as melanoma, head and neck, liver or kidney cancer. In nucleotides, the CDR3 is TGTGCCAGCAGTTCCCCGGGACAGGGCAACTATGGCTACACCTTC. Its translation is CASSSPGQGNYGYTF.